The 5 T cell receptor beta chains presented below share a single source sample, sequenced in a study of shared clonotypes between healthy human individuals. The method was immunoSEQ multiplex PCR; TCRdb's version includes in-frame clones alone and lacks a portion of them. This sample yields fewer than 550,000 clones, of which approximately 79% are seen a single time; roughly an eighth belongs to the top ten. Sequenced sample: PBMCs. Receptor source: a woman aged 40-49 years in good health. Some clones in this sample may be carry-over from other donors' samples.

CDR3 in DNA: TGTGCCAGCAGTTTTGACAGTGCCTACGAGCAGTACTTC. This encodes CASSFDSAYEQYF. V gene TRBV28 combines with J gene TRBJ2-7; D is perhaps TRBD1 (5 bases). The V end lost 3 bases, the J end lost 2 bases, and 8 bases lay between the germline ends. Germline-derived CDR1 and CDR2 are MDHEN and SYDVKM. The CDR3 is made up of 13 amino acids. Using reference TRBV28 and TRBJ2-7 for the parts outside the CDR3, the full variable domain is DVKVTQSSRYLVKRTGEKVFLECVQDMDHENMFWYRQDPGLGLRLIYFSYDVKMKEKGDIPEGYSVSREKKERFSLILESASTNQTSMYLCASSFDSAYEQYFGPGTRLTVT.

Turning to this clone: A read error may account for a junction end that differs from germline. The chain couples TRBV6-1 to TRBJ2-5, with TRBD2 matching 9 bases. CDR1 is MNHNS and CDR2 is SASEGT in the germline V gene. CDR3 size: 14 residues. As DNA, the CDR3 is TGTGCCAGCACCCTGGGACTAGCCGAAGAGGCCCAGTACTTC. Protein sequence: CASTLGLAEEAQYF.

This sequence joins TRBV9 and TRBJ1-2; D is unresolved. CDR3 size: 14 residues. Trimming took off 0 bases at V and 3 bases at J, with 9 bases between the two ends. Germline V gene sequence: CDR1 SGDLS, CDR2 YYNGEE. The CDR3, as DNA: TGTGCCAGCAGCGTAGGACGGGCTGACTATGGCTACACCTTC. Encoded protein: CASSVGRADYGYTF.

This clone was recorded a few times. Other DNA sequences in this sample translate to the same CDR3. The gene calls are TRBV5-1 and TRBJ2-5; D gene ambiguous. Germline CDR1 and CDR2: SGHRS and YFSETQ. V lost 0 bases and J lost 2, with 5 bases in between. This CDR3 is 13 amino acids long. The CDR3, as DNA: TGCGCCAGCAGCTTGGTTTCGCAAGAGACCCAGTACTTC. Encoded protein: CASSLVSQETQYF.

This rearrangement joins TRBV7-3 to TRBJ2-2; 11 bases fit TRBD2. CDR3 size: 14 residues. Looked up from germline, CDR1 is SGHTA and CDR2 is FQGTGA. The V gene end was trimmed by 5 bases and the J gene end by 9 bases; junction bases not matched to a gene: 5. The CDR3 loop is CASSPLAGGRELFF. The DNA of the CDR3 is TGTGCCAGCAGCCCCCTAGCGGGAGGCCGGGAGCTGTTTTTT.